This T cell receptor (beta chain) was captured in a study of blood T cell repertoires in COVID-19. Study background: Sources were T cells, B-cell-depleted T cells, or PBMCs; the material itself was cDNA or gDNA.

Clones were read by immunoSEQ multiplex PCR, and TCRdb kept only the in-frame ones, dropping some. The sample shows about 230,000 clones, around 86% of them seen only once. From germline, CDR1 is MDHEN and CDR2 SYDVKM. The V and J ends lost 5 bases and 1 base respectively, with 11 bases between them. This CDR3 has 14 residues. The J gene is TRBJ1-1, the V gene TRBV28; D is possibly TRBD1 (5 bases). The specimen was peripheral blood. The receptor was derived from a man aged 50 to 60 with COVID-19, enrolled during active disease. Written as DNA, the CDR3 is TGTGCCAGCAGTGGACACGTCCCGAACACTGAAGCTTTCTTT. Translated: CASSGHVPNTEAFF. Filled out from reference TRBV28 and TRBJ1-1, the complete variable domain reads DVKVTQSSRYLVKRTGEKVFLECVQDMDHENMFWYRQDPGLGLRLIYFSYDVKMKEKGDIPEGYSVSREKKERFSLILESASTNQTSMYLCASSGHVPNTEAFFGQGTRLTVV.